Listed below are T cell receptor beta chains from one sample, sequenced in a study of cytomegalovirus exposure and HLA in healthy donors. Sequencing used immunoSEQ multiplex PCR; TCRdb keeps in-frame clones, though not all of them. The table includes about 110,000 clones, 75% to 85% detected once. The sequenced sample consisted of PBMCs. The receptors derive from a man between 18 and 35 years old in good health and CMV-seronegative. Both conserved end residues are part of each CDR3. A D gene is named only where the DNA matches it firmly. Clone size appears in some rows only: once, few, many, or a class for an expanded clone.

v_call	j_call	d_call	clone_size	cdr3_aa	cdr3_nt
TRBV5-4	TRBJ1-1	.	.	CASSQAPGSPTTEAFF	TGCGCCAGCAGCCAAGCTCCAGGGTCACCGACCACTGAAGCTTTCTTT
TRBV2	TRBJ2-7	.	.	CASSQSYEQYF	TGTGCCAGCAGCCAGTCCTACGAGCAGTACTTC
TRBV4-2	TRBJ2-7	.	once	CASSQDDGLGEQYF	TGTGCCAGCAGCCAAGATGACGGCCTAGGAGAGCAGTACTTC
TRBV28	TRBJ2-1	TRBD2	.	CAAQMTSARNIDEQFF	TGTGCCGCCCAAATGACTAGCGCAAGGAATATAGATGAGCAGTTCTTC
TRBV6-5	TRBJ2-7	.	few	CASSPIYSPHYEQYF	TGTGCCAGCAGTCCGATTTATAGTCCGCACTACGAGCAGTACTTC
TRBV29-1	TRBJ2-3	.	.	CSVEAPGSRTDTQYF	TGCAGCGTTGAAGCCCCGGGGAGCCGCACAGATACGCAGTATTTT
TRBV30	TRBJ2-5	TRBD1	.	CAWRRTNRGPETQYF	TGTGCCTGGAGGCGGACCAACAGGGGGCCGGAGACCCAGTACTTC
TRBV19	TRBJ1-5	.	.	CASTAPGWGNQPQHF	TGTGCCAGTACCGCCCCGGGGTGGGGCAATCAGCCCCAGCATTTT
TRBV5-4	TRBJ2-4	.	.	CASSLERKNIQYF	TGTGCCAGCAGCTTGGAGCGAAAAAACATTCAGTACTTC
TRBV5-1	TRBJ2-7	.	.	CASSFGSGYEQYF	TGCGCCAGCAGCTTTGGGTCAGGGTACGAGCAGTACTTC
TRBV5-1	TRBJ2-1	TRBD2	.	CASSLEGLAGAYNEQFF	TGCGCCAGCAGCTTGGAGGGACTAGCGGGAGCGTACAATGAGCAGTTCTTC
TRBV6-6	TRBJ2-1	TRBD2	.	CASRPSGSGKNEQFF	TGTGCCAGCAGACCCAGCGGGAGCGGTAAGAATGAGCAGTTCTTC
TRBV7-9	TRBJ2-3	TRBD2	.	CASSLAGGLAGVQDTQYF	TGTGCCAGCAGCTTAGCTGGGGGACTAGCGGGAGTGCAAGATACGCAGTATTTT
TRBV10-3	TRBJ2-1	TRBD2	.	CAISDGTSGRPNEQFF	TGTGCCATCAGTGACGGGACTAGCGGGAGGCCCAATGAGCAGTTCTTC
TRBV13	TRBJ1-1	.	.	CASRLTGGAFF	TGTGCCAGCAGACTTACGGGTGGCGCTTTCTTT
TRBV6-1	TRBJ1-1	.	.	CASSQQANTEAFF	TGTGCCAGCAGTCAGCAGGCGAACACTGAAGCTTTCTTT
TRBV7-6	TRBJ1-6	TRBD1	.	CASSRGQGKNNSPLHF	TGTGCCAGCAGCCGGGGACAGGGAAAGAATAATTCACCCCTCCACTTT
TRBV2	TRBJ2-3	TRBD1	once	CASSLLGTGESTQYF	TGTGCCAGCAGCCTCTTAGGGACAGGGGAGAGTACGCAGTATTTT
TRBV7-3	TRBJ1-1	.	once	CASSLTGLGNTEAFF	TGTGCCAGCAGCCTGACGGGTTTGGGGAACACTGAAGCTTTCTTT
TRBV19	TRBJ2-1	TRBD2	once	CASSRTSGSRGEQFF	TGTGCCAGTAGTAGGACTAGCGGGAGTAGGGGTGAGCAGTTCTTC
TRBV11-3	TRBJ2-3	.	.	CASSSSGRSTQGTDTQYF	TGTGCCAGCAGCTCTTCCGGCAGGTCCACCCAAGGCACAGATACGCAGTATTTT
TRBV7-2	TRBJ2-3	TRBD1	.	CASSSNDRAEADTQYF	TGTGCCAGCAGCTCGAATGACAGGGCCGAGGCAGATACGCAGTATTTT